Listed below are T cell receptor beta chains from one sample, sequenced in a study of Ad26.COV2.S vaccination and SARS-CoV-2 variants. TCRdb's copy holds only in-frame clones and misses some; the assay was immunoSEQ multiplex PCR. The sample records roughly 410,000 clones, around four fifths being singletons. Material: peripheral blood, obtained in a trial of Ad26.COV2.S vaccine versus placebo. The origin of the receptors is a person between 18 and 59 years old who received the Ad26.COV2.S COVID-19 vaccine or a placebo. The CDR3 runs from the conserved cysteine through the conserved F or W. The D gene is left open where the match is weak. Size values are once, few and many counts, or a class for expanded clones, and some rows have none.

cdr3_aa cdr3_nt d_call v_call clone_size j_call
CASSFYNTAVEQFF TGCGCCAGCAGCTTCTACAATACCGCAGTTGAGCAGTTCTTC . TRBV5-1 . TRBJ2-1
CASSLESRGGQETQYF TGTGCCAGCAGCTTGGAGTCGCGGGGGGGCCAAGAGACCCAGTACTTC TRBD2 TRBV5-4 . TRBJ2-5
CASSLASTLAGPYEQYF TGTGCCAGCAGCTTAGCTTCGACACTAGCGGGGCCCTACGAGCAGTACTTC TRBD2 TRBV7-2 . TRBJ2-7
CASSLWTDMNTEAFF TGTGCCAGCAGCCTATGGACAGATATGAACACTGAAGCTTTCTTT . TRBV7-8 . TRBJ1-1
CASSPKTGATEAFF TGTGCCAGCAGCCCGAAGACAGGGGCCACTGAAGCTTTCTTT TRBD1 TRBV5-4 . TRBJ1-1
CASRGPDATYNSPLHF TGTGCCAGCCGGGGACCGGACGCCACGTATAATTCACCCCTCCACTTT . TRBV2 . TRBJ1-6
CASSPPAGGSEKLFF TGTGCCAGCTCACCACCGGCAGGGGGAAGTGAAAAACTGTTTTTT TRBD1 TRBV18 . TRBJ1-4
CASSLSDGPQHF TGTGCCAGCAGTTTATCGGACGGGCCCCAGCATTTT . TRBV27 . TRBJ1-5
CASSDAPGRTQYF TGTGCCAGCAGCGACGCCCCGGGGAGAACCCAGTACTTC . TRBV11-3 . TRBJ2-5
CATSNQGGQPQHF TGTGCCACGTCCAACCAGGGGGGCCAGCCCCAGCATTTT TRBD1 TRBV18 few TRBJ1-5
CASSFSAGDYSEQFF TGCGCCAGCAGCTTTTCGGCGGGAGACTATTCTGAGCAGTTCTTC TRBD2 TRBV5-1 . TRBJ2-1